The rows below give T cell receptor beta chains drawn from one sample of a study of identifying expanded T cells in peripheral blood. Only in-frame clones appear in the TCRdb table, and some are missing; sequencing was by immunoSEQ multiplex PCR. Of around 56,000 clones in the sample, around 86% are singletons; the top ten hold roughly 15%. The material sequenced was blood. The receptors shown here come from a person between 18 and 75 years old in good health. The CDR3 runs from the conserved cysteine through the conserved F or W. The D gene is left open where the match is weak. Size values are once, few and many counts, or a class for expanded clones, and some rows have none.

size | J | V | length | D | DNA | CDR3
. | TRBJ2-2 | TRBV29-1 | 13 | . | TGCAGCGTTGGGTCAAACTCGCCCGGGGAGCTGTTTTTT | CSVGSNSPGELFF
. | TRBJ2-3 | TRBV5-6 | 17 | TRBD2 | TGTGCCAGCAGCTTCGTACTAGCGGACATAGGCACAGATACGCAGTATTTT | CASSFVLADIGTDTQYF
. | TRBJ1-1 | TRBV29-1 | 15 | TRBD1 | TGCAGCGTCTCCAGGCCAGGGGGTGGGAACACTGAAGCTTTCTTT | CSVSRPGGGNTEAFF
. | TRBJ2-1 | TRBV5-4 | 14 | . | TGTGCCAGCAGCTTGGCCAGGCGAGACAATGAGCAGTTCTTC | CASSLARRDNEQFF
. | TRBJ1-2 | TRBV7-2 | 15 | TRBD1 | TGTGCCAGCAGCTCTCAACAGGGGGCTCTCCATGGCTACACCTTC | CASSSQQGALHGYTF
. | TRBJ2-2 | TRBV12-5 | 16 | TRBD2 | TGTGCTAGTGGTTCGAAACTAGCGGGGAACACCGGGGAGCTGTTTTTT | CASGSKLAGNTGELFF
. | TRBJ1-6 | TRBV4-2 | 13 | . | TGTGCCAGCAGCCAGGAGCTGGGTTCACCCCTCCACTTT | CASSQELGSPLHF
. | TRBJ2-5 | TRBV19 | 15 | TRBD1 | TGTGCCAGTAGTACAGGCAGGGGGCACCAAGAGACCCAGTACTTC | CASSTGRGHQETQYF
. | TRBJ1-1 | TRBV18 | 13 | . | TGTGCCAGCTCACCACAGGGTAACACTGAAGCTTTCTTT | CASSPQGNTEAFF
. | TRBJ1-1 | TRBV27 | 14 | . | TGTGCCAGCAGTTTCCGCGGACCGAACACTGAAGCTTTCTTT | CASSFRGPNTEAFF
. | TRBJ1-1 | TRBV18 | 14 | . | TGTGCCAGCTCACCAGGGGCAGGGGACACTGAAGCTTTCTTT | CASSPGAGDTEAFF
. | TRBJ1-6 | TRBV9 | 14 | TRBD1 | TGTGCCAGCAGCGCCGGACAGGTGCTTTCACCCCTCCACTTT | CASSAGQVLSPLHF
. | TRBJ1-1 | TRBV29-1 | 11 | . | TGCAGCGTTTTGGGGAACACTGAAGCTTTCTTT | CSVLGNTEAFF
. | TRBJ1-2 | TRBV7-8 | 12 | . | TGTGCCAGCAGCTCGAATACCTATGGCTACACCTTC | CASSSNTYGYTF
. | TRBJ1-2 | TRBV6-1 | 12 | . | TGTGCCAGCAGGCAGGGTATAGGTGGCTACACCTTC | CASRQGIGGYTF
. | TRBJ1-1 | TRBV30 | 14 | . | TGTGCCTGGAGCGGGGACCGCAGGAACACTGAAGCTTTCTTT | CAWSGDRRNTEAFF
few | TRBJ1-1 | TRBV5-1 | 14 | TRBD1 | TGCGCCAGCAGGAGGGCAGGGGGCAAGACTGAAGCTTTCTTT | CASRRAGGKTEAFF
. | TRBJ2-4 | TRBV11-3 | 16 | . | TGTGCCAGCAGCTTAGACGAGACTAAGATGAAAAACATTCAGTACTTC | CASSLDETKMKNIQYF
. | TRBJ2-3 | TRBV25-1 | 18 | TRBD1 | TGTGCCAGCAGCCTATCTTTCCGGGACAGATTTAGCACAGATACGCAGTATTTT | CASSLSFRDRFSTDTQYF
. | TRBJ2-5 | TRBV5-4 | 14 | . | TGTGCCAGCAGCTTCGCGGGGGCGCAAGAGACCCAGTACTTC | CASSFAGAQETQYF
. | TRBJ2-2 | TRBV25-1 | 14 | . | TGTGCCAGCAGTGAATATGGGACCAACGGGGAGCTGTTTTTT | CASSEYGTNGELFF
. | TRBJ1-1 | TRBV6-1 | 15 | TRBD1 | TGTGCCAGCAGGGTAAAACAGGGGGTAAACACTGAAGCTTTCTTT | CASRVKQGVNTEAFF
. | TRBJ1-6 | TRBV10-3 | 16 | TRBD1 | TGTGCCATCAGCCCTAGGGAGGGACAGGTGAATTCACCCCTCCACTTT | CAISPREGQVNSPLHF
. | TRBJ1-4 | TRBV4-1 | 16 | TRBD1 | TGCGCCAGCAGCCAGGACGGGACAGGGGATTATGAAAAACTGTTTTTT | CASSQDGTGDYEKLFF
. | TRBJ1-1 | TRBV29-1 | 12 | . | TGCAGCGTTAGCAGATTGAACACTGAAGCTTTCTTT | CSVSRLNTEAFF
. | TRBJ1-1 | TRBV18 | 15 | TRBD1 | TGTGCCAGCCAAAACACACAGGGGCCGAACACTGAAGCTTTCTTT | CASQNTQGPNTEAFF
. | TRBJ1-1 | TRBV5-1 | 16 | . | TGCGCCAGCAGCTGGGGCCGGGTCGGCAGGAACACTGAAGCTTTCTTT | CASSWGRVGRNTEAFF
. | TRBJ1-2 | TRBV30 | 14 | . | TGTGCCTGGAGTCTCCGGGACCCTAACTATGGCTACACCTTC | CAWSLRDPNYGYTF
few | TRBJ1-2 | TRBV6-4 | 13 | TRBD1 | TGTGCCAGCAGTGAGACAGGGGGCTATGGCTACACCTTC | CASSETGGYGYTF
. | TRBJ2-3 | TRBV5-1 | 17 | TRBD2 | TGCGCCAGCAGCTTGGTTGCTAGCGGGGGGAAAGCAGATACGCAGTATTTT | CASSLVASGGKADTQYF
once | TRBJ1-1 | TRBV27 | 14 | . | TGTGCCAGCAGTTACAAGTTCCGGCTCACTGAAGCTTTCTTT | CASSYKFRLTEAFF
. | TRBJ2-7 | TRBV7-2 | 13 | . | TGTGCCAGCAGCTTAGGTGCACCCTACGAGCAGTACTTC | CASSLGAPYEQYF
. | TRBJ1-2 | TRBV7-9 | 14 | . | TGTGCCAGCAGCTTAGGACAGACTAACTATGGCTACACCTTC | CASSLGQTNYGYTF
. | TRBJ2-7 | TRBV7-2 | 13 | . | TGTGCCAGCAGCTCCCGAAGGGCTTACGAGCAGTACTTC | CASSSRRAYEQYF
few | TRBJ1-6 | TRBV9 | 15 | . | TGTGCCAGCAGCGTAGTTTCAGGAGGTAATTCACCCCTCCACTTT | CASSVVSGGNSPLHF
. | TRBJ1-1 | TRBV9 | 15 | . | TGTGCCAGCAGCGTAGGTGTAGGTATGAACACTGAAGCTTTCTTT | CASSVGVGMNTEAFF
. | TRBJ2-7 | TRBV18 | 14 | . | TGTGCCAGCTCAAAAGCCTCTAGCTCCTACGAGCAGTACTTC | CASSKASSSYEQYF
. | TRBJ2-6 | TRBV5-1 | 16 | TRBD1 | TGCGCCAGCAGCTCGGACAGGAGGTCTGGGGCCAACGTCCTGACTTTC | CASSSDRRSGANVLTF
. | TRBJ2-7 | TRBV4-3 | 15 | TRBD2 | TGCGCCAGCAGTTATTATAGCGGGGGTACCTACGAGCAGTACTTC | CASSYYSGGTYEQYF
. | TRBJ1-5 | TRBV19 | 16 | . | TGTGCCAGTAGCACACTCCGGGACGGCAGCAATCAGCCCCAGCATTTT | CASSTLRDGSNQPQHF
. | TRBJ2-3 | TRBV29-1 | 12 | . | TGCAGCGTTGAATACAGCACAGATACGCAGTATTTT | CSVEYSTDTQYF
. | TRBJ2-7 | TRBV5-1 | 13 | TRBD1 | TGCGCCAGCAGCTTGGACAGGGGATACGAGCAGTACTTC | CASSLDRGYEQYF
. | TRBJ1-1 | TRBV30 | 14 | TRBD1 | TGTGCCTGGACACCTAACAGGGGTAACACTGAAGCTTTCTTT | CAWTPNRGNTEAFF
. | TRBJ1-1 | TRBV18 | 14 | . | TGTGCCAGCGCCTTAGGGGGGAAGAACACTGAAGCTTTCTTT | CASALGGKNTEAFF
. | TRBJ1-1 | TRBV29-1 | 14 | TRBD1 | TGCAGCGTTGAAGATCGTCCAGGGGGCGTTTTGGCTTTCTTT | CSVEDRPGGVLAFF
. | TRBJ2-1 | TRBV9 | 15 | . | TGTGCCAGCAGCCCTACATTGGGCTCCTACAATGAGCAGTTCTTC | CASSPTLGSYNEQFF
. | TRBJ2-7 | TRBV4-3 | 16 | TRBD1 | TGCGCCAGCAGCCAAGATTTGACAGGGGGGACCTACGAGCAGTACTTC | CASSQDLTGGTYEQYF